Sequencing of this T cell receptor beta chain was carried out in a study of CD8+ T cells in alopecia areata. Study results and limitations: Mice showed clearer TCR sharing than patients did, a gap that was possibly HLA-related. Normal skin contains resident alphabeta T cells, and these are also sequenced in scalp samples.

As regards this clone: Its antigen is not identified.

The germline CDR1 and CDR2 sequences are SQVTM and ANQGSEA. Germline trimming cut 4 bases from V and 7 bases from J; bases unmatched to any gene: 19. The CDR3 is 17 amino acids. Extraction of RNA preceded its reverse transcription into cDNA, which served as the sequencing template. TCRdb keeps only in-frame clones here, not all; method: immunoSEQ multiplex PCR. The table has over 200,000 clones, around 62% seen once. Alopecia areata patients had lesional scalp punch biopsies and peripheral blood taken from them. The TCR sequence derives from a human donor with alopecia areata. The genes are TRBV29-1 and TRBJ2-1; 7 nucleotides agree with TRBD1. Sequences were derived from CD4+ T cells sorted from blood, sampled at week 0. CDR3 in DNA: TGCAGCGTTGTGGGGGAGAACCGACAGGGCCCCGGGAATGAGCAGTTCTTC. As protein: CSVVGENRQGPGNEQFF.